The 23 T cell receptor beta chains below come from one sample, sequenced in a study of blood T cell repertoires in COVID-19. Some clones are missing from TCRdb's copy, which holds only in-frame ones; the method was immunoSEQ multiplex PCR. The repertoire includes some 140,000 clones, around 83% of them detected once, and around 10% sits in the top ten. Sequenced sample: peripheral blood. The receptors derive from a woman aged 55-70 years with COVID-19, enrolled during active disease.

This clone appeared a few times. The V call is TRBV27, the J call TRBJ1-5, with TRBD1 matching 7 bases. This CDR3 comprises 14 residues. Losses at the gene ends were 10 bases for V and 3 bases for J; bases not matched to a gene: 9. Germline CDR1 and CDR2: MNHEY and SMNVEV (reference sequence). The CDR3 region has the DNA TGTGCCACCAAGGGGGCCAGGGACAATCAGCCCCAGCATTTT. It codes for CATKGARDNQPQHF.

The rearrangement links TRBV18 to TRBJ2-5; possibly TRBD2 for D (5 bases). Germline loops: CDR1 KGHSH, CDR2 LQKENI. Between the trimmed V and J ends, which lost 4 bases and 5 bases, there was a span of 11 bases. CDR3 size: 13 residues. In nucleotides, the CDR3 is TGTGCCAGCTCACAGTGGGAGAGTGAGACCCAGTACTTC. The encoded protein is CASSQWESETQYF.

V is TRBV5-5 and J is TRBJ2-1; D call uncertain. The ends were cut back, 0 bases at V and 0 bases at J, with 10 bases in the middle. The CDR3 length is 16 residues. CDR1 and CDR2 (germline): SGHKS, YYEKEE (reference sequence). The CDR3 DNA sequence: TGTGCCAGCAGCTTGGCCTTACAGCTCTCCTACAATGAGCAGTTCTTC. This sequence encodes CASSLALQLSYNEQFF.

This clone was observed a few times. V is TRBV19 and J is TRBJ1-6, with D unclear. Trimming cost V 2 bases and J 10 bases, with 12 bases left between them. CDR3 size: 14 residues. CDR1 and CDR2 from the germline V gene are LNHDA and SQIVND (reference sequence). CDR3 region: CASSILRIGSPLHF. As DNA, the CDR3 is TGTGCCAGTAGTATACTCAGGATTGGGTCACCCCTCCACTTT.

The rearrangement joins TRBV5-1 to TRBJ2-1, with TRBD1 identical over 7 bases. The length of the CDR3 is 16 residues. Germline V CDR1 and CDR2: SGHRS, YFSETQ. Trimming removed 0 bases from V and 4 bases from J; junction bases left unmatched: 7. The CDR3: CASSLGTGDVYNEQFF. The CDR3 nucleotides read TGCGCCAGCAGCTTGGGTACAGGGGACGTATACAATGAGCAGTTCTTC. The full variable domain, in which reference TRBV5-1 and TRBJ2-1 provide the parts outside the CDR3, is KAGVTQTPRYLIKTRGQQVTLSCSPISGHRSVSWYQQTPGQGLQFLFEYFSETQRNKGNFPGRFSGRQFSNSRSEMNVSTLELGDSALYLCASSLGTGDVYNEQFFGPGTRLTVL.

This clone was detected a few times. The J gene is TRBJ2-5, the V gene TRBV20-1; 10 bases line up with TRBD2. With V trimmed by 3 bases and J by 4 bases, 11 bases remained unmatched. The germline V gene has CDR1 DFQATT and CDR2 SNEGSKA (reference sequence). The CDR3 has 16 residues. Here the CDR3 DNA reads TGCAGTGCTAGTGGGCTAGCGGGAGTCCCGGGAGAGACCCAGTACTTC. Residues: CSASGLAGVPGETQYF.

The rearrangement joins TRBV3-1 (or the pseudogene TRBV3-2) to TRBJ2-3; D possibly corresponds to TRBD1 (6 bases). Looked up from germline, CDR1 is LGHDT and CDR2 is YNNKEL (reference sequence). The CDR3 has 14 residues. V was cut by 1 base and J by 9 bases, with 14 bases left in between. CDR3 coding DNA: TGTGCCAGCAGCCAAGTTTTCAGGGGCGACACGCAGTATTTT. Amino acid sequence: CASSQVFRGDTQYF.

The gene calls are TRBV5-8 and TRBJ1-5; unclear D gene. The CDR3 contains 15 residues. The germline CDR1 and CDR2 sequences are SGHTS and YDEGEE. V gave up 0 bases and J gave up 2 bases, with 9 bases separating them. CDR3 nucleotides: TGTGCCAGCAGCTTGGAAGAACAAGGCAATCAGCCCCAGCATTTT. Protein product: CASSLEEQGNQPQHF. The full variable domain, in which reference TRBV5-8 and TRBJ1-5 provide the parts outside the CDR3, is EAGVTQSPTHLIKTRGQQATLRCSPISGHTSVYWYQQALGLGLQFLLWYDEGEERNRGNFPPRFSGRQFPNYSSELNVNALELEDSALYLCASSLEEQGNQPQHFGDGTRLSIL.

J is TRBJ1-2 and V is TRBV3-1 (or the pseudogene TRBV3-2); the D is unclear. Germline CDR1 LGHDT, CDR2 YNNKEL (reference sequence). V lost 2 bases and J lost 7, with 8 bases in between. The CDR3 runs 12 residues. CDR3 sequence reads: CASSQPPFGYTF. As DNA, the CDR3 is TGTGCCAGCAGCCAACCCCCGTTTGGCTACACCTTC.

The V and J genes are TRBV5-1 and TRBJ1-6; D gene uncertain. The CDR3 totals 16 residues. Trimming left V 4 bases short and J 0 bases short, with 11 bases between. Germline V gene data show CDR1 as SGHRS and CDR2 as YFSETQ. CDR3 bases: TGCGCCAGCAGCATTGCGGTGAGCTCCTATAATTCACCCCTCCACTTT. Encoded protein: CASSIAVSSYNSPLHF.

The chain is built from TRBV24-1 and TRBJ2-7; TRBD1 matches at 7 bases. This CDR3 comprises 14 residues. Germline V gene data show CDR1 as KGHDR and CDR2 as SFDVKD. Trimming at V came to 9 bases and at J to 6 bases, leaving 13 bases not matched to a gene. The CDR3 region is CATRDRPLVGEQYF. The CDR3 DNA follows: TGTGCCACCCGGGACAGACCCCTCGTCGGCGAGCAGTACTTC.

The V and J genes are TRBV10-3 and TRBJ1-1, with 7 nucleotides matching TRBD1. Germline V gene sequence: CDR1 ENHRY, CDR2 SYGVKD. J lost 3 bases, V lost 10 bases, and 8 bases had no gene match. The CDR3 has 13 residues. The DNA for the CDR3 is TGTGCCACGAAACAGGGGTTGGACACTGAAGCTTTCTTT. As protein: CATKQGLDTEAFF.

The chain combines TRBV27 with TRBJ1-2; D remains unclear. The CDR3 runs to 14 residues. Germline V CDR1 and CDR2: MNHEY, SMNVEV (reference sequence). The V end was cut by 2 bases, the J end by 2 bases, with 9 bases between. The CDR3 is CASSLAHKNYGYTF. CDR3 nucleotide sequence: TGTGCCAGCAGTTTAGCACACAAGAACTATGGCTACACCTTC.

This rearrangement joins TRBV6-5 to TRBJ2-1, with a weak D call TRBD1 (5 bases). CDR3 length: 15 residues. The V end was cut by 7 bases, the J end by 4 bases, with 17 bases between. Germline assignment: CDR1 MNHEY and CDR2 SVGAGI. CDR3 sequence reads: CASTYPLTVYNEQFF. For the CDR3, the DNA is TGTGCCAGCACGTATCCCTTGACAGTTTACAATGAGCAGTTCTTC.

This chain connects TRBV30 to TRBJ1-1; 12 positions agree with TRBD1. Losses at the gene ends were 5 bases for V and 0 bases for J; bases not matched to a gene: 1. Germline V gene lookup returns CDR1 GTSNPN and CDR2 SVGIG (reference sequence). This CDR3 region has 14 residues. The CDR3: CAWGTGGMNTEAFF. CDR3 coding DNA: TGTGCCTGGGGGACAGGGGGCATGAACACTGAAGCTTTCTTT.

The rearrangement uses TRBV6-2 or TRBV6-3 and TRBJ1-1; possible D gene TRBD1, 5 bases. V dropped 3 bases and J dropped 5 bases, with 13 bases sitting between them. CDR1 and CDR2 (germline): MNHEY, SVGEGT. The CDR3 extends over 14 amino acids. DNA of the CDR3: TGTGCCAGCAGTTATGGGCAGGCAGGGACTGAAGCTTTCTTT. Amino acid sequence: CASSYGQAGTEAFF.

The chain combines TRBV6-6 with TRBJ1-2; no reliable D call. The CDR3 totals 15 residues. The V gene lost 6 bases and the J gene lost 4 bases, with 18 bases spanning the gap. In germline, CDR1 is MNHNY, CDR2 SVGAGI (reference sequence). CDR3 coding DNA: TGTGCCAGCAGGCCCCTCGCCCGCGGAACCTATGGCTACACCTTC. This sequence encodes CASRPLARGTYGYTF.

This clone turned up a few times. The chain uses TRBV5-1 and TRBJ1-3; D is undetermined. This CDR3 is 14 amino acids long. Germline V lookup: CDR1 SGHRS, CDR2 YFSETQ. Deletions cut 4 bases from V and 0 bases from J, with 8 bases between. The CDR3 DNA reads TGCGCCAGCAGCAGGGAGGTCTCTGGAAACACCATATATTTT. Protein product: CASSREVSGNTIYF.

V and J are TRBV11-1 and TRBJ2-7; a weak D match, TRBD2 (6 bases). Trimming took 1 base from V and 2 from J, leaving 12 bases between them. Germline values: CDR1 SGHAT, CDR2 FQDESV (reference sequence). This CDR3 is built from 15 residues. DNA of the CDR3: TGTGCCAGCAGCTTAGATGGGAGGACTCCCTACGAGCAGTACGTC. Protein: CASSLDGRTPYEQYV.

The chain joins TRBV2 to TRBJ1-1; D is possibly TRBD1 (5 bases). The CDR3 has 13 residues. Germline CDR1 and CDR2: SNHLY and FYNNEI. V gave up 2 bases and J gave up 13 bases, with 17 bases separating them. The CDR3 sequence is CASSESVGLKVFF. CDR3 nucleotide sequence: TGTGCCAGCAGTGAATCAGTGGGGCTCAAGGTTTTCTTT.

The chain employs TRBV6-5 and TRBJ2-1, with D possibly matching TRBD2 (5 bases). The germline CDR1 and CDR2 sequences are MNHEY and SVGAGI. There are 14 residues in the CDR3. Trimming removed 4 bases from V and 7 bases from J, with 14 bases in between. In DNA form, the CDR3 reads TGTGCCAGCAGTTTAAACCGACTACTAAATGAGCAGTTCTTC. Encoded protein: CASSLNRLLNEQFF.

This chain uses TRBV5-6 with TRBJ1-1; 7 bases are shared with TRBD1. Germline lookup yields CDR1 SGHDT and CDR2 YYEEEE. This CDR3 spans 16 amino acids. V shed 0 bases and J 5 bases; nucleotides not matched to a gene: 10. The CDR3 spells CASSLVGRGRGTEAFF. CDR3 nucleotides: TGTGCCAGCAGCTTGGTAGGTAGGGGGCGCGGGACTGAAGCTTTCTTT.

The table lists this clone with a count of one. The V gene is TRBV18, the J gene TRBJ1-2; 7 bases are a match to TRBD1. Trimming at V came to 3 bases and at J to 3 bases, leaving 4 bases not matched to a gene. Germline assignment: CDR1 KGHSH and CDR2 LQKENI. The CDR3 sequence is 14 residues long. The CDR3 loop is CASSPSTGYYGYTF. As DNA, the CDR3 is TGTGCCAGCTCACCCTCGACAGGGTACTATGGCTACACCTTC.